This T cell receptor (beta chain) was captured in a study of CXCR3-negative and CXCR3-positive naive CD8 T cells. Germline V gene lookup returns CDR1 SQVTM and CDR2 ANQGSEA. This CDR3 is built from 12 residues. Study-level findings and limits: Between one naive subset and the other, surface CD5 was comparable, and TCR strength was inferred from TRB CDR3 properties. Memory CD8+ T cell repertoires were far less diverse than both naive subsets. CXCR3-positive naive cells had TRB CDR3s that were more hydrophobic than CXCR3-negative naive cells had.

With around 290,000 cells each, the CD8+ T cell subsets were individually sorted in triplicate. Cells that were CD45RO-CCR7+CD27+CD95- constituted naive CD8+ T cells. A word on this clonotype: Its antigen is not identified.

TRB cDNA libraries were made by UMI-labeled 5' RACE. TCRdb re-called the 5' RACE reads; every CDR3 protein appears as one record, without DNA. The sample spans around 130,000 distinct CDR3 sequences; the ten largest clones claim approximately 0.54%. The J gene is TRBJ1-1, the V gene TRBV29-1. Sequencing input: naive CXCR3+ CD8+ T cells from blood. Noted subset: CD45RO-CCR7+CD27+CD95- naive CD8+ T cells expressing CXCR3 (TNR3+). This clonotype originated in a human donor in good health. Some clones in this sample may be carry-over from other donors' samples. The CDR3 sequence is CSALDTNTEAFF.